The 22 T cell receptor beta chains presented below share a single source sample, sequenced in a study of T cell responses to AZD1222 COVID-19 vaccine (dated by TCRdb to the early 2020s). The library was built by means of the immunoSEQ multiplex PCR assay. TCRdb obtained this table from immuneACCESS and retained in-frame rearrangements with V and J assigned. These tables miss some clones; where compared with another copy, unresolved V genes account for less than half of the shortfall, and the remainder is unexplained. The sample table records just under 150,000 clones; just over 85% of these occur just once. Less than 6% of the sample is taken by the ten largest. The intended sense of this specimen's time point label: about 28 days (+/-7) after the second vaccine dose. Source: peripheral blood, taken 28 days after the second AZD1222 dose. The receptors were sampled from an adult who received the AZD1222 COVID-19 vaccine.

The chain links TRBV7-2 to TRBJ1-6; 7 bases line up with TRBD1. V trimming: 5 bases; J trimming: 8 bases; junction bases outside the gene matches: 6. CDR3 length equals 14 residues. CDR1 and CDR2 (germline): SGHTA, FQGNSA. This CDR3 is CASSPRQGDSPLHF. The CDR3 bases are TGTGCCAGCAGCCCCCGACAGGGAGATTCACCCCTCCACTTT.

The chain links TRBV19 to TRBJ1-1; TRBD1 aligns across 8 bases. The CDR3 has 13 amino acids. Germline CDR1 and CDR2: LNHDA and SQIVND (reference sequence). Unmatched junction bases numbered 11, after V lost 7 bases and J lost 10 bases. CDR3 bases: TGTGCCAGTACGTTCTTGGACAGGGCGGTAGCTTTCTTT. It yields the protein CASTFLDRAVAFF. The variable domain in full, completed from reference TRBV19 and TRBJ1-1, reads DGGITQSPKYLFRKEGQNVTLSCEQNLNHDAMYWYRQDPGQGLRLIYYSQIVNDFQKGDIAEGYSVSREKKESFPLTVTSAQKNPTAFYLCASTFLDRAVAFFGQGTRLTVV.

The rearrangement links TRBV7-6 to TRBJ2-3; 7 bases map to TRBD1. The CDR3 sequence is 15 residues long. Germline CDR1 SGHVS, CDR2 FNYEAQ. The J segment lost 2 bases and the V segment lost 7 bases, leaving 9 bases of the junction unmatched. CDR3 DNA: TGTGCCAGCACCATCTTGGGGACAGCCACAGATACGCAGTATTTT. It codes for CASTILGTATDTQYF.

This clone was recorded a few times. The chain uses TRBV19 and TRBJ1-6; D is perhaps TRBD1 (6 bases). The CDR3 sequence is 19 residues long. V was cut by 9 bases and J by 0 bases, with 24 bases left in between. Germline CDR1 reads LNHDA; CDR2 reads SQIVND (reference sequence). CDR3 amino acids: CASKIGKPGTSSYNSPLHF. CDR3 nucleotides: TGTGCCAGCAAAATTGGGAAGCCAGGGACAAGCTCCTATAATTCACCCCTCCACTTT.

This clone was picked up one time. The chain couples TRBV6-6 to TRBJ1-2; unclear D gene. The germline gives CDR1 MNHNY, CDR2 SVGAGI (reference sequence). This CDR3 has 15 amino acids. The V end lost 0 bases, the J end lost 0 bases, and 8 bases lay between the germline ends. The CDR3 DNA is TGTGCCAGCAGTTACTCGGAGGACCCTAACTATGGCTACACCTTC. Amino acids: CASSYSEDPNYGYTF.

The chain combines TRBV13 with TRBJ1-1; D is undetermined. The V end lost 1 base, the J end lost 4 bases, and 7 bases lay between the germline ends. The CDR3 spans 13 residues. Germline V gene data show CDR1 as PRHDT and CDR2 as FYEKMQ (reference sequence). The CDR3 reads CASSLVGGTEAFF. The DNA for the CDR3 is TGTGCCAGCAGCTTAGTGGGCGGCACTGAAGCTTTCTTT. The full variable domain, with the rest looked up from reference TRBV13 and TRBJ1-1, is AAGVIQSPRHLIKEKRETATLKCYPIPRHDTVYWYQQGPGQDPQFLISFYEKMQSDKGSIPDRFSAQQFSDYHSELNMSSLELGDSALYFCASSLVGGTEAFFGQGTRLTVV.

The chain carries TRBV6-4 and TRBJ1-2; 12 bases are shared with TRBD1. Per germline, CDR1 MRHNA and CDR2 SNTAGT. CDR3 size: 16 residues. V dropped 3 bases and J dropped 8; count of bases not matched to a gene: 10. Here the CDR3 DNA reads TGTGCCAGCAGTGAGAACTCCGGGACAGGGGGCTCGGGCTACACCTTC. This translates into CASSENSGTGGSGYTF.

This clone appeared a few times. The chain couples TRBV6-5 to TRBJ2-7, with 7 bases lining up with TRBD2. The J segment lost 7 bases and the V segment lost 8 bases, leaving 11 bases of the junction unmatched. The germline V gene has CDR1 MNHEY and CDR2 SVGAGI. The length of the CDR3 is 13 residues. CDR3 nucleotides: TGTGCCAGCGGAAGCTGGGAGGGTTGGGAGCAGTACTTC. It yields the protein CASGSWEGWEQYF.

The DNA for the CDR3 is TGCGCCAGCAGCTCAACAGGCACAGATACGCAGTATTTT. Translated: CASSSTGTDTQYF. The genes are TRBV5-1 and TRBJ2-3; D not certain. The CDR3 sequence is 13 residues long. Germline V gene lookup returns CDR1 SGHRS and CDR2 YFSETQ. V was pared by 3 bases and J by 1 base, with 6 bases between.

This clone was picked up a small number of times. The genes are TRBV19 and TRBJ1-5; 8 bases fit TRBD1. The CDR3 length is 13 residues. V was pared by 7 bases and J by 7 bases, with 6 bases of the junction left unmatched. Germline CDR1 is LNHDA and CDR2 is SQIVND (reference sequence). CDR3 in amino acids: CASNNRGYQPQHF. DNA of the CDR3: TGTGCCAGTAATAACAGGGGGTACCAGCCCCAGCATTTT.

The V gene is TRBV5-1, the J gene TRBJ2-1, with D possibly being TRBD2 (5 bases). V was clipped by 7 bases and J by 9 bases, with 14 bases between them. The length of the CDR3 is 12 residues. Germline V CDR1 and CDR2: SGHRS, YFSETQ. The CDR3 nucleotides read TGCGCCAGCCACGAGGCAGAGGGTGAGCAGTTCTTC. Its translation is CASHEAEGEQFF.

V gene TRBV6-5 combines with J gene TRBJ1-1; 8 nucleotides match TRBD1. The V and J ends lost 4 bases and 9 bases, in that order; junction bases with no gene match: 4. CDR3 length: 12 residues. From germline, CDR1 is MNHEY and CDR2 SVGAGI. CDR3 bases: TGTGCCAGCAGTTCCCTCAGGGGGCAAGCTTTCTTT. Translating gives CASSSLRGQAFF.

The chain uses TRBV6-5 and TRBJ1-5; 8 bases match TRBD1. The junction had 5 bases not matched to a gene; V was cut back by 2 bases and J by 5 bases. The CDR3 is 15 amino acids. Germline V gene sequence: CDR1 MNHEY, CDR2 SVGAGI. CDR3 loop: CASSYTYRGDQPQHF. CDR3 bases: TGTGCCAGCAGTTACACTTACAGGGGGGATCAGCCCCAGCATTTT.

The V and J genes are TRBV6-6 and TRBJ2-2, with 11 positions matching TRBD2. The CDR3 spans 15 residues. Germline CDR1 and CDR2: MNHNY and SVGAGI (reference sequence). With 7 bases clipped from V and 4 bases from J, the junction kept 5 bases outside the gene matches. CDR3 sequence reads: CASTQTSGSTGELFF. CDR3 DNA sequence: TGTGCCAGCACGCAAACTAGCGGGAGCACCGGGGAGCTGTTTTTT.

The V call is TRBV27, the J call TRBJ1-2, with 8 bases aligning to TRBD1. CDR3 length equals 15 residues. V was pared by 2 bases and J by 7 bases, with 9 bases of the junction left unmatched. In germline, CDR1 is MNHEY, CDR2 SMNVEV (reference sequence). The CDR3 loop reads CASSLLGRGPGGYTF. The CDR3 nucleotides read TGTGCCAGCAGTTTACTCGGCAGGGGGCCGGGTGGCTACACCTTC.

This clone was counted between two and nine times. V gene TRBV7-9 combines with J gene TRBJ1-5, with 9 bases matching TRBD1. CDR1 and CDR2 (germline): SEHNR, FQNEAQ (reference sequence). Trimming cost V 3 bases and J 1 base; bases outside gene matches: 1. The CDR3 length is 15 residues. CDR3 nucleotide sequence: TGTGCCAGCAGCTTTGACAGGGGGAGCAATCAGCCCCAGCATTTT. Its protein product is CASSFDRGSNQPQHF. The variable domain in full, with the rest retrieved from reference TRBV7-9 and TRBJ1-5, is DTGVSQNPRHKITKRGQNVTFRCDPISEHNRLYWYRQTLGQGPEFLTYFQNEAQLEKSRLLSDRFSAERPKGSFSTLEIQRTEQGDSAMYLCASSFDRGSNQPQHFGDGTRLSIL.

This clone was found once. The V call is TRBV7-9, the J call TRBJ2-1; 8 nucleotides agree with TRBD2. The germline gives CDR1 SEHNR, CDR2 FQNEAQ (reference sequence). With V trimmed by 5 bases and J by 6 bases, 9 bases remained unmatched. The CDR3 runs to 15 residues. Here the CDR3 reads CASSPRAGGFNEQFF. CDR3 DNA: TGTGCCAGCAGCCCCAGGGCGGGGGGATTCAATGAGCAGTTCTTC.

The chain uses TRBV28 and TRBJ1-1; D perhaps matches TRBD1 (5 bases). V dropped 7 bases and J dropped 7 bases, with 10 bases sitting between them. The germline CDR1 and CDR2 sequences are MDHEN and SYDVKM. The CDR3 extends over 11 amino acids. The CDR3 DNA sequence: TGTGCCAGCAAGGGGCTATTTGAAGCTTTCTTT. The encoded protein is CASKGLFEAFF.

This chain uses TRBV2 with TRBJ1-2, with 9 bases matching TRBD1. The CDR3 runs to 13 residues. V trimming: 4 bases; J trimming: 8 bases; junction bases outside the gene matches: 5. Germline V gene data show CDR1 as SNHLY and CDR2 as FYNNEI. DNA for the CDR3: TGTGCCAGCAGTGCGGACAGGGGAAACGGCTACACCTTC. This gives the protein CASSADRGNGYTF.

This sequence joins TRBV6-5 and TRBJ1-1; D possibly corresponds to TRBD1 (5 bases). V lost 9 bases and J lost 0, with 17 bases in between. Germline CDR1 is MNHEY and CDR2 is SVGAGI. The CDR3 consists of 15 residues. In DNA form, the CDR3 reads TGTGCCAGTTTGATGGCAGGGCCGATGAACACTGAAGCTTTCTTT. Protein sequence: CASLMAGPMNTEAFF.

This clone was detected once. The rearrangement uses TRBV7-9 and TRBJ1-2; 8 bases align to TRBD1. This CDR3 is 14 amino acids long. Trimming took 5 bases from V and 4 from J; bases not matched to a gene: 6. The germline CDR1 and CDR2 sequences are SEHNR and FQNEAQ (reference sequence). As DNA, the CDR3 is TGTGCCAGCAGCACAGCAGGGGGCGCCTATGGCTACACCTTC. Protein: CASSTAGGAYGYTF.

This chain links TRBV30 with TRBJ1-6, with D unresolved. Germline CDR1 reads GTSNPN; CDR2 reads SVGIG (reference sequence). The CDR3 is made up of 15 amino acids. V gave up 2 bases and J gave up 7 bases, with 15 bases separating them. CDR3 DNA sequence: TGTGCCTGGAGTTGGACCGCAGGTGGGAATTCACCCCTCCACTTT. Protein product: CAWSWTAGGNSPLHF.